These 4 T cell receptor beta chains share one sample of origin, sequenced in a study of CD8 T cells in ankylosing spondylitis. TCRdb processed the 5' RACE reads anew with MiXCR; each CDR3 protein has one entry. The sample includes about 250,000 distinct CDR3 sequences, about 11% of them seen just once. Sequencing used blood, either unsorted or a sorted T cell fraction (not recorded which). These receptors were obtained from a male donor with ankylosing spondylitis or in good health (not recorded which).

This clonotype was recorded at least ten times. The chain carries TRBV20-1 and TRBJ2-7; the D gene is possibly TRBD2 (5 bases). The CDR3 runs to 12 residues. Germline assignment: CDR1 DFQATT and CDR2 SNEGSKA (reference sequence). V lost 0 bases and J lost 3, with 6 bases in between. The CDR3 spells CSARDGSYEQYF. CDR3 DNA: TGCAGTGCTAGAGATGGGAGCTACGAGCAGTACTTC.

This clonotype was detected ten times or more. The CDR3 loop reads CASSVALANEQFF. In DNA, the CDR3 is TGTGCCAGCAGCGTAGCTCTGGCCAATGAGCAGTTCTTC. The gene calls are TRBV9 and TRBJ2-1, with no clear D. The CDR3 has 13 amino acids. The germline V gene has CDR1 SGDLS and CDR2 YYNGEE. V lost 0 bases to trimming and J lost 6 bases, with 7 bases between them.

There are many counts of this clonotype. The V gene is TRBV4-1, the J gene TRBJ2-3, with D possibly called TRBD1 or TRBD2 (6 bases each). V was trimmed by 4 bases and J by 2 bases, leaving 16 bases between them. The CDR3 sequence is 16 residues long. The germline V gene encodes CDR1 MGHRA and CDR2 YSYEKL. CDR3 in amino acids: CASSPRIWGATDTQYF. The CDR3 nucleotides are TGCGCCAGCAGCCCAAGAATCTGGGGGGCCACAGATACGCAGTATTTT.

This clonotype has at least ten counts. The J gene is TRBJ1-4, the V gene TRBV12-3 or TRBV12-4, with D maybe TRBD1 (5 bases). The CDR3 has 15 residues. Between the trimmed V and J ends, which lost 7 bases and 3 bases, there was a span of 15 bases. CDR3 DNA sequence: TGTGCCAGCAATGAGGGGTTCAACTCTAATGAAAAACTGTTTTTT. This codes for CASNEGFNSNEKLFF.